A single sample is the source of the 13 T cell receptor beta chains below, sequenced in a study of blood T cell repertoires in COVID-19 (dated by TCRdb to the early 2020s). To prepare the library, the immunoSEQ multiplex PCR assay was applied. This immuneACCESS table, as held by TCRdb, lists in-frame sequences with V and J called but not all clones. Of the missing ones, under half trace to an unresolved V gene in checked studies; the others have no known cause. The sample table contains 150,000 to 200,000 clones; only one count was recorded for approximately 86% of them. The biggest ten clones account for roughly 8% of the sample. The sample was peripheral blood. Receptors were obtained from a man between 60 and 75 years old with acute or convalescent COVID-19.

As DNA, the CDR3 is TGTGCCAGCACAGGGGCCTATGGCTACACCTTC. Protein product: CASTGAYGYTF. The genes are TRBV6-5 and TRBJ1-2, with D possibly TRBD1 on 6 matching bases. The germline V and J ends were trimmed by 7 bases and 4 bases, with 7 bases remaining between them. CDR3 length: 11 amino acids. Germline V gene lookup returns CDR1 MNHEY and CDR2 SVGAGI.

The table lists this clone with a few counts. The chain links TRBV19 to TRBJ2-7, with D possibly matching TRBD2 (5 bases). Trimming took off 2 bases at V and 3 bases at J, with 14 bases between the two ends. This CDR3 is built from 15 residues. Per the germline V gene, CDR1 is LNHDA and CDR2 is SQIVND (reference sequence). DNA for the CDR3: TGTGCCAGTAGTATACTGACGGGGTCGAACTACGAGCAGTACTTC. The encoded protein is CASSILTGSNYEQYF. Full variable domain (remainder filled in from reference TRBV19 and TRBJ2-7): DGGITQSPKYLFRKEGQNVTLSCEQNLNHDAMYWYRQDPGQGLRLIYYSQIVNDFQKGDIAEGYSVSREKKESFPLTVTSAQKNPTAFYLCASSILTGSNYEQYFGPGTRLTVT.

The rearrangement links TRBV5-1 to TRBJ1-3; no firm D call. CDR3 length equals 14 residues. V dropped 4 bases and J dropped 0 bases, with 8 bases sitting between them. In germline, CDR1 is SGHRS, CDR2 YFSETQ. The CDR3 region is CASSASSSGNTIYF. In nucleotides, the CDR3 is TGCGCCAGCAGCGCCTCTAGCTCTGGAAACACCATATATTTT. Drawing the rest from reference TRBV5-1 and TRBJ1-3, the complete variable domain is KAGVTQTPRYLIKTRGQQVTLSCSPISGHRSVSWYQQTPGQGLQFLFEYFSETQRNKGNFPGRFSGRQFSNSRSEMNVSTLELGDSALYLCASSASSSGNTIYFGEGSWLTVV.

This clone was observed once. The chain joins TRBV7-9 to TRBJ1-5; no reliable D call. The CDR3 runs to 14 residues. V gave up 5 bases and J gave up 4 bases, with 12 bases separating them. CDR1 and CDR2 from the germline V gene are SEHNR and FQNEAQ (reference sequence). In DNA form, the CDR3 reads TGTGCCAGCAGCCCTTATTCTGAGAATCAGCCCCAGCATTTT. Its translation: CASSPYSENQPQHF.

CDR3 amino acids: CASSPTGSQETQYF. CDR3 nucleotides: TGTGCCAGCAGTCCTACAGGGTCGCAAGAGACCCAGTACTTC. V usage is TRBV3-1 (or the pseudogene TRBV3-2) and J usage is TRBJ2-5; D is perhaps TRBD1 (6 bases). Trimming removed 6 bases at V and 2 bases at J, with 13 bases between. Germline-derived CDR1 and CDR2 are LGHDT and YNNKEL (reference sequence). The CDR3 loop spans 14 amino acids.

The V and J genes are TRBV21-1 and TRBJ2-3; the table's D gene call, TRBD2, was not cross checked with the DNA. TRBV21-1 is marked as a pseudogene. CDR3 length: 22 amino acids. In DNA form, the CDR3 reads TGTGCCAGCAGCAAAGTGGGTTCTAGCGGGAGAGGGGTTCCCCCGTGCACAGATACGCAGTATTTT. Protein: CASSKVGSSGRGVPPCTDTQYF.

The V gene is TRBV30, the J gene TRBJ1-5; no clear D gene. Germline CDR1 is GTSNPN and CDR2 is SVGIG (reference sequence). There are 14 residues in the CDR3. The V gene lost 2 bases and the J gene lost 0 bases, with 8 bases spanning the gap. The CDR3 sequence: CAWSQDSSNQPQHF. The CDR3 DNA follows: TGTGCCTGGAGTCAGGACTCTAGCAATCAGCCCCAGCATTTT.

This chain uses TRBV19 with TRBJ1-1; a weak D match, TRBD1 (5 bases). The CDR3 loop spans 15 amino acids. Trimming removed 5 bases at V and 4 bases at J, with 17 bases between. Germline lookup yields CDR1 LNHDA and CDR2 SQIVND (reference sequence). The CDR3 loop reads CASSPPPGVGTEAFF. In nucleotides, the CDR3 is TGTGCCAGTAGTCCTCCCCCGGGGGTCGGCACTGAAGCTTTCTTT.

CDR3 in DNA: TGTGCCAGCAGCTTTTCACAGTTGAGCTCTGGAAACACCATATATTTT. Amino acid sequence: CASSFSQLSSGNTIYF. The chain combines TRBV11-2 with TRBJ1-3; D is unclear. CDR1 SGHAT and CDR2 FQNNGV come from the germline V gene. Trimming pared 3 bases from V and 0 bases from J, leaving 12 bases between. The CDR3 has 16 amino acids.

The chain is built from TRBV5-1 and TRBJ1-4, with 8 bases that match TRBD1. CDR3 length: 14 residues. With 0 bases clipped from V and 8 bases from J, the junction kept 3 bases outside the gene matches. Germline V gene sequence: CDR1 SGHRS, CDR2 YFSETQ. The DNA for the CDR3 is TGCGCCAGCAGCTTGGACAGGGGGGAGGAAAAACTGTTTTTT. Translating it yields CASSLDRGEEKLFF.

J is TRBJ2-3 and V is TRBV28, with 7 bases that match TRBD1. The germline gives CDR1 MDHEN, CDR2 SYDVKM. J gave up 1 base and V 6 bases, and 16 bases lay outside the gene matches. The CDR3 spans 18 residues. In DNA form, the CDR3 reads TGTGCCAGCAGCCGCGTCACAGGGGTGGGGCGAGGCACAGATACGCAGTATTTT. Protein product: CASSRVTGVGRGTDTQYF.

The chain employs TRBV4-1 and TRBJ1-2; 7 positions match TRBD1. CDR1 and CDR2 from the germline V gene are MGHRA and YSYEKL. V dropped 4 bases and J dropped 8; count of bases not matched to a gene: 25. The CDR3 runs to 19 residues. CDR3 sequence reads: CASSPNGRGPAPGVRGYTF. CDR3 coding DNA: TGCGCCAGCAGCCCCAACGGGAGGGGGCCCGCTCCGGGAGTGAGGGGCTACACCTTC.

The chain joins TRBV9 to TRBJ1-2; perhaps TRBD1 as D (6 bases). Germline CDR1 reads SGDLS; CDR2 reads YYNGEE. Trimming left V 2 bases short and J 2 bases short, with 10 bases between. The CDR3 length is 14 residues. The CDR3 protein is CASSVGAVNYGYTF. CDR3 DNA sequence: TGTGCCAGCAGCGTGGGGGCGGTAAACTATGGCTACACCTTC. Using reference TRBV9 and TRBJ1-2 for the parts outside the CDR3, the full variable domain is DSGVTQTPKHLITATGQRVTLRCSPRSGDLSVYWYQQSLDQGLQFLIQYYNGEERAKGNILERFSAQQFPDLHSELNLSSLELGDSALYFCASSVGAVNYGYTFGSGTRLTVV.